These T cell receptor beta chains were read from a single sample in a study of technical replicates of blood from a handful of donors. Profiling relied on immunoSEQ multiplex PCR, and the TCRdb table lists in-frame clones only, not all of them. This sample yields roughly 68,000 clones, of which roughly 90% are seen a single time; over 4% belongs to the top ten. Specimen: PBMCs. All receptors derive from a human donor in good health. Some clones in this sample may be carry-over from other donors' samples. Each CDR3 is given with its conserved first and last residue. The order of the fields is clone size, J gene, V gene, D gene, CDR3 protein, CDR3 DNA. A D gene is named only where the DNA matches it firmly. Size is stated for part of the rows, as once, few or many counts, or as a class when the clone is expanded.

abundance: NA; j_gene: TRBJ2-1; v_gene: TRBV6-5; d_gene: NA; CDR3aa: CASRPGHPWDEQFF; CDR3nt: TGTGCCAGCCGACCGGGACACCCGTGGGATGAGCAGTTCTTC
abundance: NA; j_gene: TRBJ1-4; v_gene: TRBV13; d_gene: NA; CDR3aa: CASSNNGEGEKLFF; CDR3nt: TGTGCCAGCAGCAACAACGGGGAGGGGGAAAAACTGTTTTTT
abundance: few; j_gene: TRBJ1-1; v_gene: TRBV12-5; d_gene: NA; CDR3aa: CASGLGQTMNTEAFF; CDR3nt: TGTGCTAGTGGTTTGGGGCAGACTATGAACACTGAAGCTTTCTTT
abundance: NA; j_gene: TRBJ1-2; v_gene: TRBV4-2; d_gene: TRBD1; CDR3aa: CASSQPTGESYGYTF; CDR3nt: TGTGCCAGCAGCCAACCGACAGGGGAGAGCTATGGCTACACCTTC
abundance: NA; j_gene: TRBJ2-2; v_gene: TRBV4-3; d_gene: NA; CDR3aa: CASSQDLSGTKTGELFF; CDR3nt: TGCGCCAGCAGCCAAGATCTTTCCGGGACAAAAACCGGGGAGCTGTTTTTT
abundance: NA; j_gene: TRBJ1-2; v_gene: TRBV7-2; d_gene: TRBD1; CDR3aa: CASSFGTASYGYTF; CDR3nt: TGTGCCAGCAGCTTCGGGACAGCTTCTTATGGCTACACCTTC
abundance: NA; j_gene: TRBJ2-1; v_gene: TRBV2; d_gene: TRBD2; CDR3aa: CASSAEAGGLYNEQFF; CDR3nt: TGTGCCAGCAGTGCGGAAGCGGGAGGGTTATACAATGAGCAGTTCTTC
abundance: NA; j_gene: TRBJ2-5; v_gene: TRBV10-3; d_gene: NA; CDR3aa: CAINPGLHSQETQYF; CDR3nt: TGTGCCATCAATCCGGGACTTCACTCTCAAGAGACCCAGTACTTC
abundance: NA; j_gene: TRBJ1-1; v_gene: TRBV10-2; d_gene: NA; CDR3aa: CASSEPQRVDTEAFF; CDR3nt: TGCGCCAGCAGTGAGCCGCAACGGGTAGACACTGAAGCTTTCTTT
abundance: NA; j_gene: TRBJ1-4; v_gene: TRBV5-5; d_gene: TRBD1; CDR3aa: CASSLDRGGTNEKLFF; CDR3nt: TGTGCCAGCAGCTTGGACAGGGGTGGAACTAATGAAAAACTGTTTTTT
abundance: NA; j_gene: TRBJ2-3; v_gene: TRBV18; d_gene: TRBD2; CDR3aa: CASSPPSGLTDTQYF; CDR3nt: TGTGCCAGCTCACCGCCTAGCGGGCTCACAGATACGCAGTATTTT
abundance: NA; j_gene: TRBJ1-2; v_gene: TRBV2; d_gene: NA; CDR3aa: CASSARQNYGYTF; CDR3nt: TGTGCCAGCAGTGCCAGGCAGAACTATGGCTACACCTTC
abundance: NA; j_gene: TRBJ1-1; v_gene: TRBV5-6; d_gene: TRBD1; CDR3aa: CASSSSGGGRSVFF; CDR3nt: TGTGCCAGCAGCTCATCAGGGGGCGGTCGAAGCGTATTCTTT
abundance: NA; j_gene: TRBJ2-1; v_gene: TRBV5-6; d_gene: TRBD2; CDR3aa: CASSLAPGGEQFF; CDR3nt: TGTGCCAGCAGCTTGGCCCCGGGGGGGGAGCAGTTCTTC
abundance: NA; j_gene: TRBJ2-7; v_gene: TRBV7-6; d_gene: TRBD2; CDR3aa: CASSLTSGGAYEQYF; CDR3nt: TGTGCCAGCAGCCTGACCAGCGGGGGGGCTTACGAGCAGTACTTC
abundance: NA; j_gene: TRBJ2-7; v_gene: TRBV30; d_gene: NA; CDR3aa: CAWSVGPYEQYF; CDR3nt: TGTGCCTGGAGTGTGGGGCCCTACGAGCAGTACTTC
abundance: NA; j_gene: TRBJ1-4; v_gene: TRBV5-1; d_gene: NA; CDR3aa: CASSSTTTNEKLFF; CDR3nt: TGCGCCAGCAGCTCCACAACAACTAATGAAAAACTGTTTTTT
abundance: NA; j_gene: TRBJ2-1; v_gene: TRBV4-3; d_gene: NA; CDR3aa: CASSQDSSETYNEQFF; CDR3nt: TGCGCCAGCAGCCAAGATTCCTCGGAGACCTACAATGAGCAGTTCTTC
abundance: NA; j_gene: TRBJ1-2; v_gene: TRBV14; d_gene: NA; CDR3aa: CASSQGRGYGYTF; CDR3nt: TGTGCCAGCAGCCAAGGCAGGGGCTATGGCTACACCTTC
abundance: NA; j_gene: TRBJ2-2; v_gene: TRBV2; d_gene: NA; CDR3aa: CASIKETNTGELFF; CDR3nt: TGTGCCAGCATCAAGGAGACGAACACCGGGGAGCTGTTTTTT
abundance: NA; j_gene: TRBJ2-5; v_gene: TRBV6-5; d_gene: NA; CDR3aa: CASRNTGNQETQYF; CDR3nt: TGTGCCAGCAGAAACACAGGGAACCAAGAGACCCAGTACTTC
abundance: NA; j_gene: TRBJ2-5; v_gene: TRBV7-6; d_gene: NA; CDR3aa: CASSLAVPQGETQYF; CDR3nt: TGTGCCAGCAGCTTAGCGGTCCCTCAGGGAGAGACCCAGTACTTC
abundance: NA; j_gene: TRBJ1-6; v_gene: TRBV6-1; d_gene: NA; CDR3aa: CASSEARSNSYNSPLHF; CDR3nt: TGTGCCAGCAGTGAAGCTAGGAGCAACTCCTATAATTCACCCCTCCACTTT
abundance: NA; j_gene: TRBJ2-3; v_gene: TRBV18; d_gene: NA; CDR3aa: CASSPSGSDNTQYF; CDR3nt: TGTGCCAGCTCACCATCCGGGAGTGACAATACGCAGTATTTT
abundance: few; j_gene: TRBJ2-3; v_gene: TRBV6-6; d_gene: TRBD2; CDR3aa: CASRPSSGGGDTQYF; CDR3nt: TGTGCCAGCAGACCCTCTAGCGGGGGGGGAGATACGCAGTATTTT